This T cell receptor (beta chain) was observed in a study of PD-L1 blockade in urothelial cancer. From germline, CDR1 is MGHRA and CDR2 YSYEKL. The CDR3 covers 15 residues. V shed 0 bases and J shed 9 bases, with 15 bases lying between them. Sequencing used immunoSEQ multiplex PCR; TCRdb keeps in-frame clones, though not all of them. The table records tens of thousands of clones, around 86% of them present only once. Samples were collected from each patient before treatment and during treatment. Each patient gave between 1 and 8 of them in total. This receptor was obtained from a man aged 60 to 75 with urothelial cancer. The starting material was PBMCs, obtained around atezolizumab (anti-PD-L1) treatment. This rearrangement joins TRBV4-1 to TRBJ1-5; tentatively, D is TRBD1 (5 bases). CDR3 amino acids: CASSQEGGGVGPQHF. The CDR3 DNA follows: TGCGCCAGCAGCCAAGAAGGCGGGGGTGTAGGGCCCCAGCATTTT.